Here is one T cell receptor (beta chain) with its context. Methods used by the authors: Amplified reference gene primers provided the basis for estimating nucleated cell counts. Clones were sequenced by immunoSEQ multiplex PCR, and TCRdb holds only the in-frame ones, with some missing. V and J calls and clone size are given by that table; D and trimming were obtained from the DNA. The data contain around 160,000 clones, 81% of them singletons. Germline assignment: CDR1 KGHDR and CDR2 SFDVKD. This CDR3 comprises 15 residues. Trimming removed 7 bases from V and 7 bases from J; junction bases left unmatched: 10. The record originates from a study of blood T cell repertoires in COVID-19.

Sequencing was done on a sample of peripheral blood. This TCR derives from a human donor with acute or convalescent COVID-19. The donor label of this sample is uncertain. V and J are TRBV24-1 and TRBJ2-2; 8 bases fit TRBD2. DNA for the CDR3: TGTGCCACCAGGAGGGGACTAGAAGATAACGGGGAGCTGTTTTTT. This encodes CATRRGLEDNGELFF.